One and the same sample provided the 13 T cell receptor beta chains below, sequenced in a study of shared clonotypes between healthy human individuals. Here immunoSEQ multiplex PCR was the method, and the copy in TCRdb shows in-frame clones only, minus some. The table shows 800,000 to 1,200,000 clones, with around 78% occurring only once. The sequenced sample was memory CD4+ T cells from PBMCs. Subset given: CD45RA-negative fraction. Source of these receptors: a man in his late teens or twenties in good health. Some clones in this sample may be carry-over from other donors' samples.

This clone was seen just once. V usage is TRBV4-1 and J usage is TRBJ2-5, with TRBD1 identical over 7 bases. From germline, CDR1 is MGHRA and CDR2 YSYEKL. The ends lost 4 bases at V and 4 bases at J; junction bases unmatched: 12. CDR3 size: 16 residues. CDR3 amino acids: CASSRLTGVGGETQYF. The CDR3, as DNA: TGCGCCAGCAGCCGCCTCACAGGGGTAGGGGGAGAGACCCAGTACTTC.

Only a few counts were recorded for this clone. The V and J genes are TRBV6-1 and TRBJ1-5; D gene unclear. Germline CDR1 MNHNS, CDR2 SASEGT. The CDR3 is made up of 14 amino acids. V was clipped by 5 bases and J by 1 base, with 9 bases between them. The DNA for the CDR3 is TGTGCCAGCAGTAAACCGACCAGCAATCAGCCCCAGCATTTT. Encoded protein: CASSKPTSNQPQHF.

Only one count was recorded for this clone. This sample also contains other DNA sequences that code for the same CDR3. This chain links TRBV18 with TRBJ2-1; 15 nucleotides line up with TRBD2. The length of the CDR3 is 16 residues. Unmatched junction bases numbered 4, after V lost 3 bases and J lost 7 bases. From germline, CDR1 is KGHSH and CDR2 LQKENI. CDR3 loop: CASSPSGTSGRNEQFF. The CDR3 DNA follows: TGTGCCAGCTCACCGTCTGGGACTAGCGGGAGGAATGAGCAGTTCTTC. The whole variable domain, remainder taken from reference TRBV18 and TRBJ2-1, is NAGVMQNPRHLVRRRGQEARLRCSPMKGHSHVYWYRQLPEEGLKFMVYLQKENIIDESGMPKERFSAEFPKEGPSILRIQQVVRGDSAAYFCASSPSGTSGRNEQFFGPGTRLTVL.

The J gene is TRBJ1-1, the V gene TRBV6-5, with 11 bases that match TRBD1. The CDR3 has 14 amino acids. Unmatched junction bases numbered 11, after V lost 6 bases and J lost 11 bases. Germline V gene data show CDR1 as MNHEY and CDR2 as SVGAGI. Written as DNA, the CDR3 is TGTGCCAGCAGGGGACAGGGGGTCGGGCGACGGGCTTTCTTT. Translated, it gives CASRGQGVGRRAFF.

CDR3 residues: CASSGTGKGDTEAFF. CDR3 DNA sequence: TGTGCCAGCAGTGGGACAGGGAAGGGGGACACTGAAGCTTTCTTT. V and J are TRBV25-1 and TRBJ1-1; 8 nucleotides line up with TRBD1. V was pared by 4 bases and J by 3 bases, with 7 bases of the junction left unmatched. The germline gives CDR1 MGHDK, CDR2 SYGVNS. The CDR3 runs to 15 residues.

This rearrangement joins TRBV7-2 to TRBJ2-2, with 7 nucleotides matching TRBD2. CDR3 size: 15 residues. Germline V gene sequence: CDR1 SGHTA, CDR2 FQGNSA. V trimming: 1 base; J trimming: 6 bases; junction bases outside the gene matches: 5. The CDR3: CASSLGEGLAGELFF. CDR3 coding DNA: TGTGCCAGCAGCTTAGGGGAGGGGTTGGCCGGGGAGCTGTTTTTT.

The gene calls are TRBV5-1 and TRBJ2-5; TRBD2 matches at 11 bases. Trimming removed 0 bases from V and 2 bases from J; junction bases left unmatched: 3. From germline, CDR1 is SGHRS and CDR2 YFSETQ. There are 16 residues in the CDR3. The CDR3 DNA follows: TGCGCCAGCAGCTTGGGGGGGACTAGCGGACAAGAGACCCAGTACTTC. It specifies CASSLGGTSGQETQYF.

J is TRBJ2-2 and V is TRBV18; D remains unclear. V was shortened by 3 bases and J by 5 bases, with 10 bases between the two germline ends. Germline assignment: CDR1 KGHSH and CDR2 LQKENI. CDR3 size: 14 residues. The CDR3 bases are TGTGCCAGCTCACCGCTGGGTGGAACCGGGGAGCTGTTTTTT. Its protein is CASSPLGGTGELFF.

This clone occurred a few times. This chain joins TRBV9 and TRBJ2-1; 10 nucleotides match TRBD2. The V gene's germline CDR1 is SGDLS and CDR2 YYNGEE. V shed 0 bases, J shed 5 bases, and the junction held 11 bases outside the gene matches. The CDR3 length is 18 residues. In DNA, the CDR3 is TGTGCCAGCAGCGTAGAAGGGGTTAGCGGGAGGTATCACAATGAGCAGTTCTTC. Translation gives CASSVEGVSGRYHNEQFF.

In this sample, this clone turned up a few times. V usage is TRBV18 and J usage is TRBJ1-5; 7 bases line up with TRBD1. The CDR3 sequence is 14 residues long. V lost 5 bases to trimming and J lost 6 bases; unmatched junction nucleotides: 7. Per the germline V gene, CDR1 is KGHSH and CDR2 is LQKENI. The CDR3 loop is CASSAQGQGQPQHF. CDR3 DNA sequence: TGTGCCAGCTCAGCACAGGGGCAGGGTCAGCCCCAGCATTTT. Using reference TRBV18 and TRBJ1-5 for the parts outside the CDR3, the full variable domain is NAGVMQNPRHLVRRRGQEARLRCSPMKGHSHVYWYRQLPEEGLKFMVYLQKENIIDESGMPKERFSAEFPKEGPSILRIQQVVRGDSAAYFCASSAQGQGQPQHFGDGTRLSIL.

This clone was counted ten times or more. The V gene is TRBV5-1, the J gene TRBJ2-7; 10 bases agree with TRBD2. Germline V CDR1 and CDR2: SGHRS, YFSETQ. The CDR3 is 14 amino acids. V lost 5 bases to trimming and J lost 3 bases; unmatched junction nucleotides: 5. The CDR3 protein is CASRRAGGDYEQYF. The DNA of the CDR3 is TGCGCCAGCAGACGAGCGGGAGGGGACTACGAGCAGTACTTC.

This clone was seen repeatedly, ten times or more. The CDR3: CASSLGKSGGGEKLFF. The CDR3 nucleotides read TGTGCCAGCAGCTTAGGGAAATCCGGGGGCGGTGAAAAACTGTTTTTT. This chain joins TRBV7-2 and TRBJ1-4, with D possibly TRBD1 on 6 matching bases. Trimming removed 1 base at V and 7 bases at J, with 16 bases between. The CDR3 has 16 residues. Germline CDR1 and CDR2: SGHTA and FQGNSA.

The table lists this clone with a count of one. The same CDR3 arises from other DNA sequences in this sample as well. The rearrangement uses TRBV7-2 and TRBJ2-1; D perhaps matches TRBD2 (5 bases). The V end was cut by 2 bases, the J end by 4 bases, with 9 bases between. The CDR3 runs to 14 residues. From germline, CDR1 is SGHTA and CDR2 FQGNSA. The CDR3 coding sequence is TGTGCCAGCAGCTTATTGTCGGGATACAATGAGCAGTTCTTC. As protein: CASSLLSGYNEQFF.